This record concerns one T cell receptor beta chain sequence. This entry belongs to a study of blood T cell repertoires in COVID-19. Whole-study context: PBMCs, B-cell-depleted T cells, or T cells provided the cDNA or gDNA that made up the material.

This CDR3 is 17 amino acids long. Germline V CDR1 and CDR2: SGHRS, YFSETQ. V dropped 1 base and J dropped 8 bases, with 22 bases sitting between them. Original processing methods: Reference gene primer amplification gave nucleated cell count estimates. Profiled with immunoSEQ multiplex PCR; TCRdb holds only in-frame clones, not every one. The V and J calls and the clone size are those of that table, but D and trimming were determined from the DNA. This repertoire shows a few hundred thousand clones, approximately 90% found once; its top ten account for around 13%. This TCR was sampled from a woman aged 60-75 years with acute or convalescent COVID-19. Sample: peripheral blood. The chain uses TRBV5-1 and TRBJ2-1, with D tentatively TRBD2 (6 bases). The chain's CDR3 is CASSLRGSAGRRDEQFF. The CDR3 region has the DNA TGCGCCAGCAGCTTGCGTGGATCGGCGGGGCGGCGGGATGAGCAGTTCTTC. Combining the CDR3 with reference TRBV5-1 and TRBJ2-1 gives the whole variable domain KAGVTQTPRYLIKTRGQQVTLSCSPISGHRSVSWYQQTPGQGLQFLFEYFSETQRNKGNFPGRFSGRQFSNSRSEMNVSTLELGDSALYLCASSLRGSAGRRDEQFFGPGTRLTVL.